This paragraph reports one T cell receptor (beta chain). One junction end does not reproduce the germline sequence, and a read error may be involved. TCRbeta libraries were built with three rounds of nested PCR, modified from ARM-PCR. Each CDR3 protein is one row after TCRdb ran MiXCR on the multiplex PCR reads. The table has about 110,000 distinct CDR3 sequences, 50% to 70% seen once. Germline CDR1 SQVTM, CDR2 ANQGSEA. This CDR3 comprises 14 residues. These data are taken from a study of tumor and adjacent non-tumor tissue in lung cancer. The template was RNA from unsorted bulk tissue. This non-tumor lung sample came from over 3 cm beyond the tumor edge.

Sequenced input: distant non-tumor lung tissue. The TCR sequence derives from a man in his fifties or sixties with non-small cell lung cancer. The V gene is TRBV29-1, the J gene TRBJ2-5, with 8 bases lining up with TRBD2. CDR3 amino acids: CNVTGLAGLETQNF. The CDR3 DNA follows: TGCAACGTAACTGGACTAGCTGGGTTAGAGACCCAGAACTTC. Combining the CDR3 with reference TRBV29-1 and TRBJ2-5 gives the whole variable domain SAVISQKPSRDICQRGTSLTIQCQVDSQVTMMFWYRQQPGQSLTLIATANQGSEATYESGFVIDKFPISRPNLTFSTLTVSNMSPEDSSIYLCNVTGLAGLETQNFGPGTRLLVL.